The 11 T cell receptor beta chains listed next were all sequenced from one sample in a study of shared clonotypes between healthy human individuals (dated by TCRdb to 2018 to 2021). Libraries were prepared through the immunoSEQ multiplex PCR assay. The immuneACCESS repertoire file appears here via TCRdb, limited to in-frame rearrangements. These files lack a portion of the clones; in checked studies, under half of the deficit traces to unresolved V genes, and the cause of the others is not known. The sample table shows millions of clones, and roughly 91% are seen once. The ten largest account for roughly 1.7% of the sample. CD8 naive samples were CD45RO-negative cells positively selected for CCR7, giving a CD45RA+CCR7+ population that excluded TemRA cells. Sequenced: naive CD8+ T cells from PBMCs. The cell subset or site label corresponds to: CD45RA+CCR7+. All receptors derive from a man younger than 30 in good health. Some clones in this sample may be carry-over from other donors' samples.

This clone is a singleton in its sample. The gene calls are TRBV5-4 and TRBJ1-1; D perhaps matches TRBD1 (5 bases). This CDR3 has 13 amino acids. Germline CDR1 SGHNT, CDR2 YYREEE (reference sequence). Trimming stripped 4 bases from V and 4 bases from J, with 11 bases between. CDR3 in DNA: TGTGCCAGCAGCCTTCTCGGGGGCACTGAAGCTTTCTTT. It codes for CASSLLGGTEAFF.

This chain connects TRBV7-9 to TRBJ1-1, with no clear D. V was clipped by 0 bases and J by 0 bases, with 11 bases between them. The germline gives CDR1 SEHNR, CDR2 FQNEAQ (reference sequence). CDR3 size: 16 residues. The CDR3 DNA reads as TGTGCCAGCAGCTTAGCGAGCGGATACATGAACACTGAAGCTTTCTTT. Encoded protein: CASSLASGYMNTEAFF.

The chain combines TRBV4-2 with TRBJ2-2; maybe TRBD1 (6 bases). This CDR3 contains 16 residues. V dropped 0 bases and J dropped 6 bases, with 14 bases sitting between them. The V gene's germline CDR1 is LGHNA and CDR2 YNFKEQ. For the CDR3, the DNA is TGTGCCAGCAGCCAAGATTTCCAGGGGCGGGCCGGGGAGCTGTTTTTT. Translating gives CASSQDFQGRAGELFF.

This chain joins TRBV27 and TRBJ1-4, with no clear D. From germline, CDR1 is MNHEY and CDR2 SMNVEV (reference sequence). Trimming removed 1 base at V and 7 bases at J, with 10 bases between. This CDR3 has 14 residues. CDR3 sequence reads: CASSLLARPEKLFF. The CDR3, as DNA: TGTGCCAGCAGTTTATTGGCCCGCCCTGAAAAACTGTTTTTT.

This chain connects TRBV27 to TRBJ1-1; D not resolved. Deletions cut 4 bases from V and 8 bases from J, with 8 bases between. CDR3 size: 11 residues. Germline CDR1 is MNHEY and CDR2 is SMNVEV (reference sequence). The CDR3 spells CASSWGREAFF. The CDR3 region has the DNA TGTGCCAGCAGTTGGGGTAGGGAAGCTTTCTTT.

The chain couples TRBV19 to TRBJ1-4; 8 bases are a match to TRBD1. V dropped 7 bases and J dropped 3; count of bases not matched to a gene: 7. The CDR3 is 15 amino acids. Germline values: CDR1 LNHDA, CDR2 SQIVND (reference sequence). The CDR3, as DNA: TGTGCCAGTACCCCCCAGGGGGCTCCTAATGAAAAACTGTTTTTT. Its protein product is CASTPQGAPNEKLFF.

DNA for the CDR3: TGTGCCAGCAGTCCCACCTGGGGGGAGAACTCCTACGAGCAGTACTTC. Translation: CASSPTWGENSYEQYF. This rearrangement joins TRBV27 to TRBJ2-7; TRBD2 might be the D (6 bases). This CDR3 comprises 16 residues. The ends were cut back, 5 bases at V and 0 bases at J, with 17 bases in the middle. The germline V gene encodes CDR1 MNHEY and CDR2 SMNVEV (reference sequence).

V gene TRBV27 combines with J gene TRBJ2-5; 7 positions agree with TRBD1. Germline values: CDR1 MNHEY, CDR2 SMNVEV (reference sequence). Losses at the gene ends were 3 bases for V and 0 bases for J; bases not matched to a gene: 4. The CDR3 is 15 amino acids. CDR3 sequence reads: CASSFLRGYQETQYF. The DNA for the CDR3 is TGTGCCAGCAGTTTTCTCAGGGGGTACCAAGAGACCCAGTACTTC.

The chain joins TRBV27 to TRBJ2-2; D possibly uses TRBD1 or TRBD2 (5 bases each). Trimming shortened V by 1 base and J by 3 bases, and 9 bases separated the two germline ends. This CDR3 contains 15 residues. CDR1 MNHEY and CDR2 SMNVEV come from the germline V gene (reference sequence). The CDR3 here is CASSLFGADTGELFF. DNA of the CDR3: TGTGCCAGCAGTTTATTCGGGGCGGACACCGGGGAGCTGTTTTTT.

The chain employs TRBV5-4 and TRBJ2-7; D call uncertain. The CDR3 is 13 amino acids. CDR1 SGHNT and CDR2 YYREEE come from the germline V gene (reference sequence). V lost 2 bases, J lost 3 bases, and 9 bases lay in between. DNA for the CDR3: TGTGCCAGCAGCTTAGGAAAGGGCTACGAGCAGTACTTC. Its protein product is CASSLGKGYEQYF.

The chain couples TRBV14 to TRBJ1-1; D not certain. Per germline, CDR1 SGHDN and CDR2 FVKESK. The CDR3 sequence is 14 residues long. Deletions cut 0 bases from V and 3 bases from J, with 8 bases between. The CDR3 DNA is TGTGCCAGCAGCCAAGAGTGGGGTGACACTGAAGCTTTCTTT. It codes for CASSQEWGDTEAFF.